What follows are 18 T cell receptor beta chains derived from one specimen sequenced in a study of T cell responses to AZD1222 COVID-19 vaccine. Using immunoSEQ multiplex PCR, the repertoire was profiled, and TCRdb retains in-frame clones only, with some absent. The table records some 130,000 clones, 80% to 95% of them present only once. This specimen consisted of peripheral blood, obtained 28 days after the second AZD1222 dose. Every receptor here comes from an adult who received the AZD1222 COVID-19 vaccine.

The CDR3 spells CASSDGSNYGYTF. The CDR3, as DNA: TGTGCCAGCAGTGACGGTTCTAACTATGGCTACACCTTC. The genes are TRBV6-1 and TRBJ1-2; D remains ambiguous. The germline V and J ends were trimmed by 3 bases and 0 bases, with 5 bases remaining between them. The CDR3 has 13 residues. CDR1 is MNHNS, CDR2 SASEGT, per germline.

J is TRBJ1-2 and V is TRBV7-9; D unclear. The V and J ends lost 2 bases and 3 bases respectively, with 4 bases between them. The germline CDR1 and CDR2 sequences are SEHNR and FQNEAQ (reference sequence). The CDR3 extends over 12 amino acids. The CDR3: CASSLQDYGYTF. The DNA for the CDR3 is TGTGCCAGCAGCTTACAGGACTATGGCTACACCTTC.

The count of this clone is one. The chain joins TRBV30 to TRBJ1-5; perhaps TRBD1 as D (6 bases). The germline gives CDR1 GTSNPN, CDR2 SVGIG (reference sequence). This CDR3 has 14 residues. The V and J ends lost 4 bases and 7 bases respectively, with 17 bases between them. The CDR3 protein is CAWNEQGQRQPQHF. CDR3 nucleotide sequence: TGTGCCTGGAACGAACAGGGCCAGCGGCAGCCCCAGCATTTT. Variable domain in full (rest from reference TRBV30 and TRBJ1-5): SQTIHQWPATLVQPVGSPLSLECTVEGTSNPNLYWYRQAAGRGLQLLFYSVGIGQISSEVPQNLSASRPQDRQFILSSKKLLLSDSGFYLCAWNEQGQRQPQHFGDGTRLSIL.

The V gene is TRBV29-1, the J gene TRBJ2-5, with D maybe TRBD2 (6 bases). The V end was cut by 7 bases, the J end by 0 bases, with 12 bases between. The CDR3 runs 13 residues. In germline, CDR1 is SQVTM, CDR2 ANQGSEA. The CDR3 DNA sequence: TGCAGCGGAGGGCGGGGTAACCAAGAGACCCAGTACTTC. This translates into CSGGRGNQETQYF.

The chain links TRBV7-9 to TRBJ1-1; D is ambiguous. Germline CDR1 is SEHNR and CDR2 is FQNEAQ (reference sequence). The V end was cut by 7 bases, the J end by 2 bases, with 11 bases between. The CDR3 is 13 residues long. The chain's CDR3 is CASTGPVNTEAFF. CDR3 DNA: TGTGCCAGCACCGGGCCGGTAAACACTGAAGCTTTCTTT.

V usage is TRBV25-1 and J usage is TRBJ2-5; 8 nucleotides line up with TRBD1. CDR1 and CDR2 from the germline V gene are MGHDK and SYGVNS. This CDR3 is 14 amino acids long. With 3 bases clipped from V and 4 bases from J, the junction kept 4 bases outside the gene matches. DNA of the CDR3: TGTGCCAGCAGTGATCCAGGGGGCTTAGAGACCCAGTACTTC. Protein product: CASSDPGGLETQYF.

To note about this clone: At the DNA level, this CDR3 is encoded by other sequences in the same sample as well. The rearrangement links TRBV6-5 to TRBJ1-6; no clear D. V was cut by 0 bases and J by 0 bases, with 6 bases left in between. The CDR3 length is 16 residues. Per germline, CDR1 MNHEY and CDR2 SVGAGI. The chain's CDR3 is CASSYSGSSYNSPLHF. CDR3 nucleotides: TGTGCCAGCAGTTACTCTGGGAGCTCCTATAATTCACCCCTCCACTTT.

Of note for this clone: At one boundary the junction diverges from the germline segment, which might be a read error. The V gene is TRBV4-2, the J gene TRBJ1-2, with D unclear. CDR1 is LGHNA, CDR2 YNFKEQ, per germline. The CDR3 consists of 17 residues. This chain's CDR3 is CASSPNHKTHETSRGAF. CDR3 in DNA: TGTGCCAGCAGCCCAAACCACAAGACTCATGAAACCAGCCGCGGGGCCTTC.

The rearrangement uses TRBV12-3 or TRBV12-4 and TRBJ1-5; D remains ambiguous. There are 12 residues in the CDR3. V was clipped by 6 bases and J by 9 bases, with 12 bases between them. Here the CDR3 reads CASSHPLSPQHF. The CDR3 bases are TGTGCCAGCAGCCACCCTCTATCGCCCCAGCATTTT.

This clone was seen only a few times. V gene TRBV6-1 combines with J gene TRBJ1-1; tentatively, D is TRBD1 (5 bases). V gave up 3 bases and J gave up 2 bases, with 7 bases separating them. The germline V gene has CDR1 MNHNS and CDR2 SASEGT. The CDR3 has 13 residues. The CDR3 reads CASSDRDNTEAFF. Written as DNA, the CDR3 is TGTGCCAGCAGTGACCGGGACAACACTGAAGCTTTCTTT.

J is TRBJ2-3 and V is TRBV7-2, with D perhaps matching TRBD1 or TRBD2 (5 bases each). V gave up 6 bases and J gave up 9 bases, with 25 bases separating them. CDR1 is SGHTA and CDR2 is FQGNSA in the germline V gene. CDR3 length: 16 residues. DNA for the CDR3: TGTGCCAGCAGTTTGGGGGTGGGGCGAGTAATAAGGACGCAGTATTTT. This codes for CASSLGVGRVIRTQYF.

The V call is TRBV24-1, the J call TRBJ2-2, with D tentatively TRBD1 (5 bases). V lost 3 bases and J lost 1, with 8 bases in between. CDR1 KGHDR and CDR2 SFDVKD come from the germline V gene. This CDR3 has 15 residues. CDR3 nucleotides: TGTGCCACCAGTGATGGGGCAGGGAACACCGGGGAGCTGTTTTTT. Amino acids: CATSDGAGNTGELFF.

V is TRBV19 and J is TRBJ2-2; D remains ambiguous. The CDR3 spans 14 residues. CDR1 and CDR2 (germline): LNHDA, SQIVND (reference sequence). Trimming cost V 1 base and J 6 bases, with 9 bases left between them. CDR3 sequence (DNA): TGTGCCAGTAGTATAGGGCGGCTGGCCGGGGAGCTGTTTTTT. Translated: CASSIGRLAGELFF.

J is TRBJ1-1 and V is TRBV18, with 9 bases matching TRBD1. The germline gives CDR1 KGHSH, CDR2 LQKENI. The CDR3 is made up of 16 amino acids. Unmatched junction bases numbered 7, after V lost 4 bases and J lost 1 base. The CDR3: CASSRGTGFRNTEAFF. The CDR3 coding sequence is TGTGCCAGCTCACGGGGGACAGGGTTTAGGAACACTGAAGCTTTCTTT.

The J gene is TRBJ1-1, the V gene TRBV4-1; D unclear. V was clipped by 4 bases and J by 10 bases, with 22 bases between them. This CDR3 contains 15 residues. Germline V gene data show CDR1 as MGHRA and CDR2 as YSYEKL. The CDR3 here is CASSRWGGMRVPAFF. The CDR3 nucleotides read TGCGCCAGCAGCCGGTGGGGAGGGATGAGGGTGCCAGCTTTCTTT.

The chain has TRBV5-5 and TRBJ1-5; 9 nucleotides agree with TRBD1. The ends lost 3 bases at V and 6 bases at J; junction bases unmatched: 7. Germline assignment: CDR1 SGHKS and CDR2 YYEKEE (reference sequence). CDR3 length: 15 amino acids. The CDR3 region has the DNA TGTGCCAGCAGCTATACAGGGGGCTGGGGTCAGCCCCAGCATTTT. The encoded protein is CASSYTGGWGQPQHF. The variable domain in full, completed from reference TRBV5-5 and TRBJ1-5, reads DAGVTQSPTHLIKTRGQQVTLRCSPISGHKSVSWYQQVLGQGPQFIFQYYEKEERGRGNFPDRFSARQFPNYSSELNVNALLLGDSALYLCASSYTGGWGQPQHFGDGTRLSIL.

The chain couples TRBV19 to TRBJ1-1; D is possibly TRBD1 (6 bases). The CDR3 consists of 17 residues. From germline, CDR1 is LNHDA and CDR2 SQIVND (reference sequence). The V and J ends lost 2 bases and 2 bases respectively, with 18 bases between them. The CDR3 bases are TGTGCCAGTAGTATACTCCCCGGGACACGGCGTAACACTGAAGCTTTCTTT. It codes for CASSILPGTRRNTEAFF.

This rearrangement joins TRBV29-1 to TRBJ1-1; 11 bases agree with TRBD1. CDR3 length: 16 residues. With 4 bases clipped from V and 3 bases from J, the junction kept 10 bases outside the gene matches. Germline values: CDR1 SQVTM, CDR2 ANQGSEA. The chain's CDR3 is CSVGLRDRGFDTEAFF. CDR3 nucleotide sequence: TGCAGCGTTGGACTCCGGGACAGGGGGTTCGACACTGAAGCTTTCTTT.